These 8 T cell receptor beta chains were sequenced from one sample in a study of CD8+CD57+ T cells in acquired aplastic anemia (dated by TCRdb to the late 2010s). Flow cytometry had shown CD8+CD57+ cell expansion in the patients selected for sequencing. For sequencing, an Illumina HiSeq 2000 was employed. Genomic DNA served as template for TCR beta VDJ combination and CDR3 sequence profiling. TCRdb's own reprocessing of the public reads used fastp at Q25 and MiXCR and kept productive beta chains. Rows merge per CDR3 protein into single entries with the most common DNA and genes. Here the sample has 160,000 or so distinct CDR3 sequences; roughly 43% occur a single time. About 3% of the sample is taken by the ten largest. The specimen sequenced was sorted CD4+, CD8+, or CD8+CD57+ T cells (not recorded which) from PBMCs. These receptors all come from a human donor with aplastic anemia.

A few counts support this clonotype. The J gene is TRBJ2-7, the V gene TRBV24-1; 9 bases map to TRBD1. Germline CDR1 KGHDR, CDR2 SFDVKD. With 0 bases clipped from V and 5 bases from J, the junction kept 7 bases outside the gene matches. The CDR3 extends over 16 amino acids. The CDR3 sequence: CATSDLDRDRAHEQYF. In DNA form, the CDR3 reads TGTGCCACCAGTGATTTGGACCGGGACAGGGCCCACGAGCAGTACTTC.

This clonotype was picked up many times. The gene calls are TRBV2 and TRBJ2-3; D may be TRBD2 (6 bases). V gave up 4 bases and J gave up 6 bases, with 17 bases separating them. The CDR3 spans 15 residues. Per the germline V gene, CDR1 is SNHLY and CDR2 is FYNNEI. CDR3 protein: CASSVSTGVFDTQYF. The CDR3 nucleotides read TGTGCCAGCAGTGTGAGTACGGGAGTGTTTGATACGCAGTATTTT.

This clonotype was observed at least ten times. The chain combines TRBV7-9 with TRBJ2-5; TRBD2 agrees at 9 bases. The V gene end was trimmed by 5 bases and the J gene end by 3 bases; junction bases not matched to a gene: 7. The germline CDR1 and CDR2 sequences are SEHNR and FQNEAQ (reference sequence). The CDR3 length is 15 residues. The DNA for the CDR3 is TGTGCCAGCAGCCCCCTGTTAGCGGGAGAAGAGACCCAGTACTTC. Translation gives CASSPLLAGEETQYF.

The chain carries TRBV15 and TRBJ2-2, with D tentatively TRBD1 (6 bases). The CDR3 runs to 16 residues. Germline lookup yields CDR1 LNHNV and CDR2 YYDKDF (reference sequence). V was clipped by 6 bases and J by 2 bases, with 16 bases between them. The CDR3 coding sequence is TGTGCCACCAGGGGGGCGGGCGCTGGAAACACCGGGGAGCTGTTTTTT. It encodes CATRGAGAGNTGELFF.

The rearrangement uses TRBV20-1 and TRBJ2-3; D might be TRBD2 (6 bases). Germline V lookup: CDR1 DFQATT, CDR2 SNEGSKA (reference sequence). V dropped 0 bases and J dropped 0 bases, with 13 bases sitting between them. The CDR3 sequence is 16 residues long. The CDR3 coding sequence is TGCAGTGCTAGAGATCTTCTGCGGGGAAGCACAGATACGCAGTATTTT. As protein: CSARDLLRGSTDTQYF.

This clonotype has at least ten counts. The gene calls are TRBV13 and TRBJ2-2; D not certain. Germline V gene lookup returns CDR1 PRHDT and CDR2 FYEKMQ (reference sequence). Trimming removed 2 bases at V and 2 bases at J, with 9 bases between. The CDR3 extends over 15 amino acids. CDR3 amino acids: CASSLTPVNTGELFF. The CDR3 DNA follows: TGTGCCAGCAGCTTAACTCCGGTAAACACCGGGGAGCTGTTTTTT.

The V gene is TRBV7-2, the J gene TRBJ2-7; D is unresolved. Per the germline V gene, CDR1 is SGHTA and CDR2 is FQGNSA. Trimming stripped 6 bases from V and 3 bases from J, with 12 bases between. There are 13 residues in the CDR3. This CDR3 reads CASSLDVRYEQYF. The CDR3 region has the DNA TGTGCCAGCAGTCTGGACGTTCGCTACGAGCAGTACTTC.

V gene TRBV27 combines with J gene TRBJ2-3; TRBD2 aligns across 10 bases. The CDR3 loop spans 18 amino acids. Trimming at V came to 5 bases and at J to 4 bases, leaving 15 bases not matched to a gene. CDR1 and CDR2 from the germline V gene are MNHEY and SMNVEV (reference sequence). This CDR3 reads CASSPSNPGLAGADTQYF. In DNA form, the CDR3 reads TGTGCCAGCAGTCCCTCGAACCCGGGCCTAGCGGGGGCAGATACGCAGTATTTT.